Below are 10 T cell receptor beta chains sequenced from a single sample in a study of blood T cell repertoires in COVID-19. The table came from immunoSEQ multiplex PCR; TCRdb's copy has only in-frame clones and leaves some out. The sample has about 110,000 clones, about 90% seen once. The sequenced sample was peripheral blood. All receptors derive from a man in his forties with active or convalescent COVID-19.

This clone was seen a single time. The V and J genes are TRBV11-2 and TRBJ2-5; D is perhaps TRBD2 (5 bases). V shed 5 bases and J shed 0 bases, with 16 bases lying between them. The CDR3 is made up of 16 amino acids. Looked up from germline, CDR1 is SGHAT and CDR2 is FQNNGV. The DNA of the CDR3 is TGTGCCAGCAGCAACCTAGAGCGGCTCGACCAAGAGACCCAGTACTTC. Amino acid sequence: CASSNLERLDQETQYF.

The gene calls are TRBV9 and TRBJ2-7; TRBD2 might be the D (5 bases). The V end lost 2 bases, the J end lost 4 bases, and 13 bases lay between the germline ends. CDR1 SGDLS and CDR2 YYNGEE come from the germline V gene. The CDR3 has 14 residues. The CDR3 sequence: CASSVGLVVYEQYF. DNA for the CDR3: TGTGCCAGCAGCGTCGGACTCGTAGTTTACGAGCAGTACTTC.

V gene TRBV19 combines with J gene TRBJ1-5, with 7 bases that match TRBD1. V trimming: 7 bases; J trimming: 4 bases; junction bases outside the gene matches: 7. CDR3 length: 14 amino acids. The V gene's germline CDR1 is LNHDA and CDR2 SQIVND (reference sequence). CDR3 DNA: TGTGCCAGTATGGACAGGCGGATTAATCAGCCCCAGCATTTT. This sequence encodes CASMDRRINQPQHF. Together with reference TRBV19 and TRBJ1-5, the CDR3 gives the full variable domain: DGGITQSPKYLFRKEGQNVTLSCEQNLNHDAMYWYRQDPGQGLRLIYYSQIVNDFQKGDIAEGYSVSREKKESFPLTVTSAQKNPTAFYLCASMDRRINQPQHFGDGTRLSIL.

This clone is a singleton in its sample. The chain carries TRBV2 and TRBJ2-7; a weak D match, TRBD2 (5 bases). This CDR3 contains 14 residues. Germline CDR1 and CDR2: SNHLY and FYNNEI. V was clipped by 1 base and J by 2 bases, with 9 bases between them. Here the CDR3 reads CASSEGLPAYEQYF. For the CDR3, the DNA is TGTGCCAGCAGTGAAGGACTACCCGCCTACGAGCAGTACTTC.

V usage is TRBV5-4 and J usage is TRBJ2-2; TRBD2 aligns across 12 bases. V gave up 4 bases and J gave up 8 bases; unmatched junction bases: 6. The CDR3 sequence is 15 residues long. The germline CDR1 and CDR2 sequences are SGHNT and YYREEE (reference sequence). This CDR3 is CASSPGLAGRGELFF. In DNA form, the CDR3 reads TGTGCCAGCAGCCCAGGACTAGCGGGACGAGGGGAGCTGTTTTTT.

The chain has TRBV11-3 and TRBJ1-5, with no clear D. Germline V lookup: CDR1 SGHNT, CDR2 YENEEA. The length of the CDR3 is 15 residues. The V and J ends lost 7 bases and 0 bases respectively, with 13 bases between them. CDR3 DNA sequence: TGTGCCAGCACCAACGAGAATCATAGCAATCAGCCCCAGCATTTT. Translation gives CASTNENHSNQPQHF.

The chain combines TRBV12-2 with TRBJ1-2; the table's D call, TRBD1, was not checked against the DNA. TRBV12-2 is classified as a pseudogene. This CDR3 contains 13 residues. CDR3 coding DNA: TGTGCAAGTCGCATACGAGGGGGCTGTGGCTACACCTTC. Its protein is CASRIRGGCGYTF.

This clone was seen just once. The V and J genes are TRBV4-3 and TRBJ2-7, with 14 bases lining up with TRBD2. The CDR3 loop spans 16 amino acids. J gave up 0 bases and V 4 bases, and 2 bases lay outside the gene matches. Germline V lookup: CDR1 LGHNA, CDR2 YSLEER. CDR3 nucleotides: TGCGCCAGCAGCCCTGGGACTAGCGGGAGCTCCTACGAGCAGTACTTC. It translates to CASSPGTSGSSYEQYF.

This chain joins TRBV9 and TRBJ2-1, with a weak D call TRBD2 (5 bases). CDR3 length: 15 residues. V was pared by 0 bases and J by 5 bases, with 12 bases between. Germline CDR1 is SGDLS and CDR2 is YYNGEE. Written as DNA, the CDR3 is TGTGCCAGCAGCGTAGACCCGGACTTAAACAATGAGCAGTTCTTC. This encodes CASSVDPDLNNEQFF.

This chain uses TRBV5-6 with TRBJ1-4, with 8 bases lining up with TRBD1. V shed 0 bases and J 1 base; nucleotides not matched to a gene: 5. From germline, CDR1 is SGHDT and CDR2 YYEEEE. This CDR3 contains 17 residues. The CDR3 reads CASSLVGQGRTNEKLFF. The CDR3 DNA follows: TGTGCCAGCAGCTTGGTAGGACAGGGAAGAACTAATGAAAAACTGTTTTTT.